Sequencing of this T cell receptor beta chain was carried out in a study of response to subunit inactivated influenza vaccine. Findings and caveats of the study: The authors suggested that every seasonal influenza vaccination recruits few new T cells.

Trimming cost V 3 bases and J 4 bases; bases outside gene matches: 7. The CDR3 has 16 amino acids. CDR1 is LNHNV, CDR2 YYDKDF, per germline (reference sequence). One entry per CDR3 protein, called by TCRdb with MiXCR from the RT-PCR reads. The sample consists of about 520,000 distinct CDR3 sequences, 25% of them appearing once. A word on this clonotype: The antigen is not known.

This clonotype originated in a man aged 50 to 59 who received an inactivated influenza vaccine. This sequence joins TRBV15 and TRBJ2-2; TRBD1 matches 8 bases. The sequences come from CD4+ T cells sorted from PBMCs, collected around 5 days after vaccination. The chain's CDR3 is CATSSLSTGGTGELFF. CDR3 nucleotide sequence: TGTGCCACCAGCAGCCTTTCTACAGGGGGCACCGGGGAGCTGTTTTTT.